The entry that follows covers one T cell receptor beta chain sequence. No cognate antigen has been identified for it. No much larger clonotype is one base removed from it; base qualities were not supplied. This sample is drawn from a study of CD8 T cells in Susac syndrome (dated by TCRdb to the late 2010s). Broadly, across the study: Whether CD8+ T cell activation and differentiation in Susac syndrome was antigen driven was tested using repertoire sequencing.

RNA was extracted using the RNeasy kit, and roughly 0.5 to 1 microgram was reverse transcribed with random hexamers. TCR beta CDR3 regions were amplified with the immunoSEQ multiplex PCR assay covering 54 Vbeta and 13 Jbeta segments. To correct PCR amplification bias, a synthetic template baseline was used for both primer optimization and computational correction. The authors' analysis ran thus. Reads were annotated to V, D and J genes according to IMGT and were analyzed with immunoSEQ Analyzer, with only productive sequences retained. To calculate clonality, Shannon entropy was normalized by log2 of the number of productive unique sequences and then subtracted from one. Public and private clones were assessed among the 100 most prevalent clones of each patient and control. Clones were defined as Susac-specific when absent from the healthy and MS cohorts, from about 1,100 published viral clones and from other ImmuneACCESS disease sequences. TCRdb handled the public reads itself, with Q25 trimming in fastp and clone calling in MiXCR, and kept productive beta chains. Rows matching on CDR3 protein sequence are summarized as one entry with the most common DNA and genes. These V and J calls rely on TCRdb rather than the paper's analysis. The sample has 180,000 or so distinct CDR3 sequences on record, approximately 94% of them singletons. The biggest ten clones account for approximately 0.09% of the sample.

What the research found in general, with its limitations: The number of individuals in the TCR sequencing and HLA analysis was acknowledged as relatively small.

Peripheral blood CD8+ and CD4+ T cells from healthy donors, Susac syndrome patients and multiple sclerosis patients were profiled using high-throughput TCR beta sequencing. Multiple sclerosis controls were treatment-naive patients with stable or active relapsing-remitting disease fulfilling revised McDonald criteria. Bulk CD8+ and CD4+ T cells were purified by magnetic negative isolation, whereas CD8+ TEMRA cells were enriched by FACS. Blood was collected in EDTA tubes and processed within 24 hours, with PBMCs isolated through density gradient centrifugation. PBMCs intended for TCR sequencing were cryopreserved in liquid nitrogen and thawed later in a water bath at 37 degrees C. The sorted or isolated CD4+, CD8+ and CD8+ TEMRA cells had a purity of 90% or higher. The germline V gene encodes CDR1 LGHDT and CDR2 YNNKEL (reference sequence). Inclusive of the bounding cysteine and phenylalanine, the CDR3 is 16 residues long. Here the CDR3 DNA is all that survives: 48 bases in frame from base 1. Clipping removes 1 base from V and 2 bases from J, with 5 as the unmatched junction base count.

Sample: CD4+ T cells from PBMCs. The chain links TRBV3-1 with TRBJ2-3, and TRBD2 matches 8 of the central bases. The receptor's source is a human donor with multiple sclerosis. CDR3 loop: CASSQAKRGNTDTQYF. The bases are TGTGCCAGCAGCCAAGCGAAGCGGGGGAACACAGATACGCAGTATTTT.